Sequencing of this T cell receptor beta chain was carried out in a study of blood T cell repertoires in COVID-19. The V end was cut by 1 base, the J end by 3 bases, with 13 bases between. Germline lookup yields CDR1 LGHNA and CDR2 YSLEER. The CDR3 spans 16 residues. This table comes from immunoSEQ multiplex PCR, and its TCRdb copy is limited to in-frame clones, with some not included. This repertoire shows 300,000 to 350,000 clones, about 93% found once; its top ten account for roughly 7.3%. Input material: peripheral blood. The rearrangement uses TRBV4-3 and TRBJ1-3; D gene unclear. This receptor was taken from a woman aged 25 to 39 with COVID-19, enrolled during active disease. The CDR3, as DNA: TGCGCCAGCAGCCAAGGACACAGTGGTATTGGAAACACCATATATTTT. The encoded protein is CASSQGHSGIGNTIYF.